Below, 20 T cell receptor beta chains from the same sample are listed, as sequenced in a study of T cell changes during pregnancy in multiple sclerosis. Assay: immunoSEQ multiplex PCR; the TCRdb copy retains only in-frame clones and omits some. The sample contains about 77,000 clones, about nine tenths of which appear only once. This sample comprised peripheral blood, obtained before pregnancy. Receptors were obtained from a female donor with multiple sclerosis, enrolled in a pregnancy study.

This chain uses TRBV5-4 with TRBJ1-4; D is perhaps TRBD1 (6 bases). The germline V gene encodes CDR1 SGHNT and CDR2 YYREEE (reference sequence). The V end was cut by 4 bases, the J end by 4 bases, with 11 bases between. The CDR3 loop spans 14 amino acids. In DNA form, the CDR3 reads TGTGCCAGCAGCATAGGGGGGGGTAATGAAAAACTGTTTTTT. As protein: CASSIGGGNEKLFF.

The V gene is TRBV19, the J gene TRBJ1-2, with D perhaps TRBD1 (5 bases). Trimming left V 7 bases short and J 4 bases short, with 10 bases between. CDR3 size: 12 residues. The germline V gene encodes CDR1 LNHDA and CDR2 SQIVND (reference sequence). This CDR3 is CASIGTAYGYTF. As DNA, the CDR3 is TGTGCCAGTATTGGGACTGCCTATGGCTACACCTTC.

This chain links TRBV30 with TRBJ2-7; 10 bases align to TRBD2. The CDR3 sequence is 14 residues long. From germline, CDR1 is GTSNPN and CDR2 SVGIG (reference sequence). V gave up 0 bases and J gave up 4 bases; unmatched junction bases: 3. The DNA for the CDR3 is TGTGCCTGGAGTGTAGCGGGGGGGACTTACGAGCAGTACTTC. It specifies CAWSVAGGTYEQYF.

The J gene is TRBJ2-1, the V gene TRBV5-1; D possibly corresponds to TRBD2 (5 bases). This CDR3 has 16 residues. Germline V lookup: CDR1 SGHRS, CDR2 YFSETQ. Trimming took off 6 bases at V and 8 bases at J, with 24 bases between the two ends. The CDR3 spells CASTSQEPFRGDEQFF. CDR3 nucleotides: TGCGCCAGCACTTCCCAAGAGCCTTTCCGGGGAGATGAGCAGTTCTTC.

This clone was seen a single time. The chain uses TRBV28 and TRBJ1-2, with D perhaps TRBD1 (5 bases). Trimming removed 7 bases from V and 4 bases from J, with 13 bases in between. Germline lookup yields CDR1 MDHEN and CDR2 SYDVKM. This CDR3 comprises 13 residues. The CDR3 spells CASKRQKFYGYTF. The CDR3 DNA follows: TGTGCCAGCAAGAGACAGAAATTCTATGGCTACACCTTC.

The chain joins TRBV19 to TRBJ1-6, with a weak D call TRBD1 (5 bases). Deletions cut 3 bases from V and 0 bases from J, with 18 bases between. The CDR3 runs 19 residues. The germline CDR1 and CDR2 sequences are LNHDA and SQIVND (reference sequence). The CDR3: CASSMGRKRGGSYNSPLHF. The DNA for the CDR3 is TGTGCCAGTAGTATGGGCCGGAAGCGGGGCGGCTCCTATAATTCACCCCTCCACTTT.

The chain combines TRBV5-1 with TRBJ1-1; TRBD1 might be the D (5 bases). Trimming took off 0 bases at V and 5 bases at J, with 11 bases between the two ends. This CDR3 has 14 amino acids. Per germline, CDR1 SGHRS and CDR2 YFSETQ. The CDR3 DNA sequence: TGCGCCAGCAGCTTGGGCCGGGGGGAGACTGAAGCTTTCTTT. Amino acids: CASSLGRGETEAFF. The full variable domain, its missing parts supplied by reference TRBV5-1 and TRBJ1-1, is KAGVTQTPRYLIKTRGQQVTLSCSPISGHRSVSWYQQTPGQGLQFLFEYFSETQRNKGNFPGRFSGRQFSNSRSEMNVSTLELGDSALYLCASSLGRGETEAFFGQGTRLTVV.

CDR3 region: CASSFRHILQETQYF. The CDR3 nucleotides read TGTGCCAGTAGTTTCCGACACATCCTCCAAGAGACCCAGTACTTC. The chain couples TRBV19 to TRBJ2-5; D gene uncertain. Deletions cut 5 bases from V and 1 base from J, with 14 bases between. Germline V gene sequence: CDR1 LNHDA, CDR2 SQIVND (reference sequence). The CDR3 is 15 amino acids.

The rearrangement links TRBV7-6 to TRBJ1-4; 9 nucleotides align to TRBD1. CDR1 is SGHVS and CDR2 is FNYEAQ in the germline V gene. The CDR3 loop spans 15 amino acids. V lost 2 bases, J lost 8 bases, and 6 bases stayed unmatched. The CDR3 is CASSLLGTGLEKLFF. For the CDR3, the DNA is TGTGCCAGCAGCTTACTCGGGACAGGGTTGGAAAAACTGTTTTTT.

The CDR3: CASSRSLAGLGEQFF. The DNA of the CDR3 is TGTGCCAGCTCACGGTCGCTAGCGGGGCTCGGGGAGCAGTTCTTC. The chain carries TRBV18 and TRBJ2-1; 9 positions agree with TRBD2. Germline assignment: CDR1 KGHSH and CDR2 LQKENI. CDR3 length equals 15 residues. V shed 4 bases and J 10 bases; nucleotides not matched to a gene: 11.

The rearrangement uses TRBV2 and TRBJ1-1; D is unresolved. The CDR3 is 14 amino acids. V was clipped by 6 bases and J by 0 bases, with 11 bases between them. The V gene's germline CDR1 is SNHLY and CDR2 FYNNEI. The CDR3 bases are TGTGCCAGCAGACCCGGGGAGATGAACACTGAAGCTTTCTTT. This gives the protein CASRPGEMNTEAFF.

The chain joins TRBV19 to TRBJ1-5; possibly TRBD1 for D (5 bases). The CDR3 totals 14 residues. Trimming took 8 bases from V and 8 from J, leaving 19 bases between them. Per germline, CDR1 LNHDA and CDR2 SQIVND (reference sequence). CDR3 loop: CASGVATGRKPQHF. DNA of the CDR3: TGTGCCAGTGGAGTCGCCACAGGCCGCAAGCCCCAGCATTTT.

V usage is TRBV7-3 and J usage is TRBJ1-1; D gene uncertain. Germline assignment: CDR1 SGHTA and CDR2 FQGTGA. This CDR3 region has 13 residues. Trimming cost V 5 bases and J 0 bases, with 7 bases left between them. The CDR3 sequence is CASSGGLNTEAFF. CDR3 DNA sequence: TGTGCCAGCAGCGGCGGCTTGAACACTGAAGCTTTCTTT.

The V gene is TRBV6-4, the J gene TRBJ2-3, with 13 bases aligning to TRBD2. CDR1 is MRHNA, CDR2 SNTAGT, per germline. The CDR3 has 16 residues. V lost 4 bases and J lost 2; bases outside the gene matches: 3. The CDR3, as DNA: TGTGCCAGCAGTGTACTAGCGGGGGGGGACACAGATACGCAGTATTTT. Translation: CASSVLAGGDTDTQYF.

This clone appeared once. V usage is TRBV11-2 and J usage is TRBJ1-1; unclear D gene. The CDR3 covers 12 residues. Germline assignment: CDR1 SGHAT and CDR2 FQNNGV. Trimming removed 5 bases from V and 3 bases from J, with 7 bases in between. CDR3 in DNA: TGTGCCAGCAGCCTAGTATACACTGAAGCTTTCTTT. It translates to CASSLVYTEAFF.

The chain recombines TRBV4-2 with TRBJ2-2; D is perhaps TRBD2 (6 bases). The CDR3 is 17 residues long. The germline V gene encodes CDR1 LGHNA and CDR2 YNFKEQ. V gave up 0 bases and J gave up 4 bases, with 15 bases separating them. Written as DNA, the CDR3 is TGTGCCAGCAGCCAAGATGTGGACGGGGGTGGCACCGGGGAGCTGTTTTTT. It translates to CASSQDVDGGGTGELFF.

This clone was seen just once. The chain couples TRBV7-9 to TRBJ2-1, with TRBD2 identical over 11 bases. Unmatched junction bases numbered 3, after V lost 2 bases and J lost 6 bases. This CDR3 comprises 15 residues. Germline V CDR1 and CDR2: SEHNR, FQNEAQ (reference sequence). The chain's CDR3 is CASSLLAGGGNEQFF. As DNA, the CDR3 is TGTGCCAGCAGCTTACTAGCGGGGGGCGGCAATGAGCAGTTCTTC.

V gene TRBV7-2 combines with J gene TRBJ2-7; 7 bases fit TRBD1. CDR3 length: 16 residues. V lost 3 bases, J lost 4 bases, and 12 bases stayed unmatched. The germline V gene has CDR1 SGHTA and CDR2 FQGNSA. The CDR3 bases are TGTGCCAGCAGCTTGCCCCCCTACGGGACAGTATACGAGCAGTACTTC. Residues: CASSLPPYGTVYEQYF.

This clone was picked up one time. The chain combines TRBV2 with TRBJ1-1; a possible D gene is TRBD1 (6 bases). The CDR3 length is 13 residues. Trimming took off 7 bases at V and 2 bases at J, with 11 bases between the two ends. Germline-derived CDR1 and CDR2 are SNHLY and FYNNEI. In DNA, the CDR3 is TGTGCCAGCACAGGACAGCCCAACACTGAAGCTTTCTTT. The encoded protein is CASTGQPNTEAFF.

The rearrangement uses TRBV4-3 and TRBJ1-5; D might be TRBD1 (6 bases). This CDR3 contains 16 residues. With 0 bases removed from V and 6 bases from J, the gap between germline ends came to 15 bases. CDR1 LGHNA and CDR2 YSLEER come from the germline V gene. The CDR3 loop is CASSQDNGQGGQPQHF. The CDR3 coding sequence is TGCGCCAGCAGCCAAGATAATGGCCAAGGGGGTCAGCCCCAGCATTTT.